The 17 T cell receptor beta chains presented below share a single source sample, sequenced in a study of graft-versus-host responses after intestinal transplantation. The antigens these receptors bind are not known. The repertoire was sequenced with immunoSEQ multiplex PCR; TCRdb's copy has only in-frame clones and lacks some. The table shows approximately 90,000 clones, with 88% occurring only once. The specimen was unstimulated CD4+ T cells sorted from spleen or lymph node cells, collected before transplant. The receptors were sampled from a human donor who was the organ donor for an intestinal transplant.

The chain has TRBV30 and TRBJ1-6; no firm D call. Germline CDR1 reads GTSNPN; CDR2 reads SVGIG (reference sequence). V was shortened by 4 bases and J by 4 bases, with 11 bases between the two germline ends. The length of the CDR3 is 14 residues. This CDR3 reads CAWKTGLYNSPLHF. Here the CDR3 DNA reads TGTGCCTGGAAGACCGGACTGTATAATTCACCCCTCCACTTT.

The gene calls are TRBV7-3 and TRBJ2-1, with D maybe TRBD1 (6 bases). Germline loops: CDR1 SGHTA, CDR2 FQGTGA. V lost 8 bases and J lost 2, with 19 bases in between. The CDR3 covers 16 residues. The CDR3, as DNA: TGTGCCAGCTCCCCGGGACACCCTAGGGCCTACAATGAGCAGTTCTTC. It codes for CASSPGHPRAYNEQFF.

This clone was detected only once. The V gene is TRBV5-4, the J gene TRBJ2-3; D not certain. The CDR3 spans 13 residues. CDR1 and CDR2 from the germline V gene are SGHNT and YYREEE (reference sequence). Trimming pared 3 bases from V and 2 bases from J, leaving 7 bases between. In nucleotides, the CDR3 is TGTGCCAGCAGCTCTGGAGCCACAGATACGCAGTATTTT. It codes for CASSSGATDTQYF. The full variable domain, rest sourced from reference TRBV5-4 and TRBJ2-3, is ETGVTQSPTHLIKTRGQQVTLRCSSQSGHNTVSWYQQALGQGPQFIFQYYREEENGRGNFPPRFSGLQFPNYSSELNVNALELDDSALYLCASSSGATDTQYFGPGTRLTVL.

The chain joins TRBV4-2 to TRBJ2-7; 7 bases map to TRBD2. The CDR3 length is 16 residues. V was clipped by 1 base and J by 0 bases; unmatched bases: 6. Germline assignment: CDR1 LGHNA and CDR2 YNFKEQ. The CDR3 reads CASSQVTSATSYEQYF. DNA for the CDR3: TGTGCCAGCAGCCAAGTAACTAGCGCAACCTCCTACGAGCAGTACTTC.

The chain employs TRBV5-1 and TRBJ2-1; 9 bases agree with TRBD2. CDR1 and CDR2 (germline): SGHRS, YFSETQ. The CDR3 runs 15 residues. J lost 8 bases, V lost 2 bases, and 8 bases had no gene match. The CDR3 loop is CASSFDGGGGDEQFF. CDR3 sequence (DNA): TGCGCCAGCAGCTTTGACGGGGGCGGGGGGGATGAGCAGTTCTTC.

The CDR3 coding sequence is TGTGCCAGCAGTGACGAAGCGGGGGGCGCGATAGATACGCAGTATTTT. This gives the protein CASSDEAGGAIDTQYF. The chain has TRBV6-4 and TRBJ2-3, with 9 bases aligning to TRBD2. Germline CDR1 and CDR2: MRHNA and SNTAGT. The CDR3 sequence is 16 residues long. Trimming removed 2 bases from V and 5 bases from J; junction bases left unmatched: 8.

The chain has TRBV4-3 and TRBJ2-2, with 9 bases matching TRBD2. The junction had 4 bases not matched to a gene; V was cut back by 6 bases and J by 2 bases. The CDR3 contains 15 residues. Germline V gene lookup returns CDR1 LGHNA and CDR2 YSLEER. CDR3 coding DNA: TGCGCCAGCAGTCCTAGCGGGGCCAACACCGGGGAGCTGTTTTTT. Encoded protein: CASSPSGANTGELFF.

There are a few counts of this clone. V and J are TRBV5-6 and TRBJ2-4; 9 bases are shared with TRBD1. The germline gives CDR1 SGHDT, CDR2 YYEEEE. This CDR3 has 19 amino acids. V trimming: 3 bases; J trimming: 5 bases; junction bases outside the gene matches: 18. The CDR3: CASSWLRKTGGSVENIQYF. The CDR3, as DNA: TGTGCCAGCAGCTGGCTAAGGAAGACAGGGGGTAGCGTAGAAAACATTCAGTACTTC.

This rearrangement joins TRBV7-9 to TRBJ1-4; tentatively, D is TRBD1 (6 bases). Per germline, CDR1 SEHNR and CDR2 FQNEAQ (reference sequence). Deletions cut 7 bases from V and 8 bases from J, with 32 bases between. The CDR3 length is 19 residues. The CDR3 protein is CASKGGRGHKQVRGEKLFF. The DNA of the CDR3 is TGTGCCAGCAAAGGGGGTCGGGGACATAAGCAGGTGAGGGGGGAAAAACTGTTTTTT.

CDR3 DNA: TGTGCCAGCAGCTCCCTTACAAGCGGAAGGCAGTATTTT. Translation: CASSSLTSGRQYF. The J gene is TRBJ2-3, the V gene TRBV7-6; D is perhaps TRBD2 (5 bases). V lost 4 bases and J lost 11, with 16 bases in between. Germline V lookup: CDR1 SGHVS, CDR2 FNYEAQ. The CDR3 contains 13 residues.

The CDR3 nucleotides read TGTGCCAGCAGTCACCACGCACTAGTTAAGGGCGAGCAGTACTTC. Amino acid sequence: CASSHHALVKGEQYF. The chain combines TRBV5-5 with TRBJ2-7; maybe TRBD2 (5 bases). The CDR3 covers 15 residues. With 5 bases removed from V and 6 bases from J, the gap between germline ends came to 21 bases. Germline loops: CDR1 SGHKS, CDR2 YYEKEE (reference sequence).

The chain joins TRBV11-3 to TRBJ1-3; D is undetermined. Germline V CDR1 and CDR2: SGHNT, YENEEA. The CDR3 length is 14 residues. Trimming removed 0 bases from V and 0 bases from J, with 3 bases in between. The CDR3 DNA is TGTGCCAGCAGCTTAGACTCCTCTGGAAACACCATATATTTT. Protein: CASSLDSSGNTIYF.

This rearrangement joins TRBV5-5 to TRBJ1-1, with D tentatively TRBD1 (5 bases). V lost 2 bases and J 1 base, leaving 6 bases between the germline ends. Germline CDR1 SGHKS, CDR2 YYEKEE (reference sequence). This CDR3 is built from 13 residues. The CDR3 protein is CASSFGGNTEAFF. The DNA for the CDR3 is TGTGCCAGCAGCTTCGGGGGGAACACTGAAGCTTTCTTT.

The CDR3 nucleotides are TGCGCCAGCAGCCAAGTAATGGGGCCTGGAAACACCATATATTTT. The encoded protein is CASSQVMGPGNTIYF. The chain couples TRBV4-3 to TRBJ1-3, with D tentatively TRBD1 (5 bases). CDR3 length: 15 amino acids. The V end was cut by 1 base, the J end by 2 bases, with 9 bases between. In germline, CDR1 is LGHNA, CDR2 YSLEER.

The chain links TRBV21-1 to TRBJ1-5. TRBV21-1 represents a pseudogene. The CDR3 is 16 amino acids. In nucleotides, the CDR3 is TGTGCCAGCCGACCGGGGTGCGGGGCTGGCAATCAGCCCCAGCATTTT. The encoded protein is CASRPGCGAGNQPQHF.

The chain employs TRBV7-9 and TRBJ2-1; TRBD1 agrees at 7 bases. The germline CDR1 and CDR2 sequences are SEHNR and FQNEAQ (reference sequence). V was clipped by 9 bases and J by 10 bases; unmatched bases: 6. CDR3 length: 11 residues. This CDR3 is CASTGVKEQFF. The CDR3 region has the DNA TGTGCCAGTACAGGGGTGAAGGAGCAGTTCTTC. The entire variable domain, with the rest obtained from reference TRBV7-9 and TRBJ2-1, is as follows: DTGVSQNPRHKITKRGQNVTFRCDPISEHNRLYWYRQTLGQGPEFLTYFQNEAQLEKSRLLSDRFSAERPKGSFSTLEIQRTEQGDSAMYLCASTGVKEQFFGPGTRLTVL.

CDR3 bases: TGTGCCAGCAGTACCGACAGGGCCCCCCTTTATGGCTACACCTTC. It is translated as CASSTDRAPLYGYTF. The J gene is TRBJ1-2, the V gene TRBV27; 7 bases fit TRBD1. Per the germline V gene, CDR1 is MNHEY and CDR2 is SMNVEV (reference sequence). Germline trimming cut 5 bases from V and 5 bases from J; bases unmatched to any gene: 11. This CDR3 contains 15 residues.